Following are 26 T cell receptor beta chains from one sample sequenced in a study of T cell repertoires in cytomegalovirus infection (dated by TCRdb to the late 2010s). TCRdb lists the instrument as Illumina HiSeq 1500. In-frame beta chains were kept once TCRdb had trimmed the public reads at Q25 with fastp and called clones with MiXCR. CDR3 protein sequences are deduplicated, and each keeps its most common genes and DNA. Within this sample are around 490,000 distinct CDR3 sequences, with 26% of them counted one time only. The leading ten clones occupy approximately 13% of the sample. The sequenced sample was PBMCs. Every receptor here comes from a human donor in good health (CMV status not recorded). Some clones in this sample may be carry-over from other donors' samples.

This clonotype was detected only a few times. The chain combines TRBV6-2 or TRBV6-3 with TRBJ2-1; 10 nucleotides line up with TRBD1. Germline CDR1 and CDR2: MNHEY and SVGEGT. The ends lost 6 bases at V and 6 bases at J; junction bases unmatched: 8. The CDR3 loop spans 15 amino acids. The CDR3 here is CASSIGQGVVNEQFF. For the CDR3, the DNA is TGTGCCAGCAGCATCGGACAGGGGGTAGTCAATGAGCAGTTCTTC.

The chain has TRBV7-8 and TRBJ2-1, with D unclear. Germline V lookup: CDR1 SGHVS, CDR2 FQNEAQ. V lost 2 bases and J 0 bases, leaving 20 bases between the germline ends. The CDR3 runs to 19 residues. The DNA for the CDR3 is TGTGCCAGCAGCTTAATAGGTTGGCAGGCCCCGAGCTCCTACAATGAGCAGTTCTTC. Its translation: CASSLIGWQAPSSYNEQFF. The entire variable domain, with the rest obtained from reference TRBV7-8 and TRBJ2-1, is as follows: GAGVSQSPRYKVAKRGQDVALRCDPISGHVSLFWYQQALGQGPEFLTYFQNEAQLDKSGLPSDRFFAERPEGSVSTLKIQRTQQEDSAVYLCASSLIGWQAPSSYNEQFFGPGTRLTVL.

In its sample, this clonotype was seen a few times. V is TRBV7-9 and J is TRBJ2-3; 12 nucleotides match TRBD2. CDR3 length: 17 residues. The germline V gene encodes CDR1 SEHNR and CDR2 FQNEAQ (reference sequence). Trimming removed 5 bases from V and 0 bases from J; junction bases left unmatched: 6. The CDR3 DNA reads TGTGCCAGCAGCCCACGGACTAGCGGGATGAGCACAGATACGCAGTATTTT. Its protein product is CASSPRTSGMSTDTQYF.

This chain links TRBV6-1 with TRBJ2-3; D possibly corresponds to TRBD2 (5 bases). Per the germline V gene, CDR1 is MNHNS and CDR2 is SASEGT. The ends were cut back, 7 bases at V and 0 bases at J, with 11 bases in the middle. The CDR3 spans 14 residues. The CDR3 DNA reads TGTGCCAGCAAACCTAGCCCTAGCACAGATACGCAGTATTTT. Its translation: CASKPSPSTDTQYF.

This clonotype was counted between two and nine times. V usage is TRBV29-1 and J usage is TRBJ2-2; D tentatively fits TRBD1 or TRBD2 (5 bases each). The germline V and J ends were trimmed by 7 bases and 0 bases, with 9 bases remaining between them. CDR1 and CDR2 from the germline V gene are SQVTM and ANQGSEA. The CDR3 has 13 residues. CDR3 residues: CSAGRANTGELFF. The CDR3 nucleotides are TGCAGCGCGGGACGGGCGAACACCGGGGAGCTGTTTTTT.

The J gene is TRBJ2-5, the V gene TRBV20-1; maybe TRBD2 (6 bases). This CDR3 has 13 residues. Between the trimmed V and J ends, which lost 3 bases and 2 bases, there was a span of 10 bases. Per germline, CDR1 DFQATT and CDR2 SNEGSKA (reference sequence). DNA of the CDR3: TGCAGTGCTAGTAGCGGTCTTCAAGAGACCCAGTACTTC. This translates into CSASSGLQETQYF.

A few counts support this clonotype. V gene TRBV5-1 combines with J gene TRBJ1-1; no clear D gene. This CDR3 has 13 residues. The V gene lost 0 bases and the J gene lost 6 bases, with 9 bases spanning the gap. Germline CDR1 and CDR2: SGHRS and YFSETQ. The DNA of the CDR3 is TGCGCCAGCAGCTTGGAGCATCCCCCTGAAGCTTTCTTT. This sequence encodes CASSLEHPPEAFF.

The CDR3 loop is CASSLSRGAGSYEQYF. In nucleotides, the CDR3 is TGTGCCAGCAGTTTATCCCGGGGGGCAGGGTCCTACGAGCAGTACTTC. V is TRBV28 and J is TRBJ2-7; a weak D match, TRBD2 (7 bases). The CDR3 runs 16 residues. Germline V gives CDR1 MDHEN, CDR2 SYDVKM. V lost 1 base and J 1 base, leaving 14 bases between the germline ends.

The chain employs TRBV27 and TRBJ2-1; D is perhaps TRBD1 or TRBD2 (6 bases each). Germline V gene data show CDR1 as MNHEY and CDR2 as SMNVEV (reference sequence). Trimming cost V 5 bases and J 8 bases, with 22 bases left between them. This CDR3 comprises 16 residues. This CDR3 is CASSPLGVGGSYEQFF. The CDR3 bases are TGTGCCAGCAGTCCCCTGGGAGTAGGGGGGAGCTATGAGCAGTTCTTC.

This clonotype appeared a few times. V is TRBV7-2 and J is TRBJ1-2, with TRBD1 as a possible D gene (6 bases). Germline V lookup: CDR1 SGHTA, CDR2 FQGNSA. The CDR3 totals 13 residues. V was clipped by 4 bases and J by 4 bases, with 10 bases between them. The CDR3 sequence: CASSSQGTYGYTF. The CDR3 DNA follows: TGTGCCAGCAGCTCCCAGGGGACCTATGGCTACACCTTC.

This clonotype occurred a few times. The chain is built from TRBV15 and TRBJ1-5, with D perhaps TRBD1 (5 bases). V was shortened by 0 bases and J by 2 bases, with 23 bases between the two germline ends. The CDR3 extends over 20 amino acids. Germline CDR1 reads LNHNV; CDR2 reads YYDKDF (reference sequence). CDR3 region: CATSRDRPGGYGLGNQPQHF. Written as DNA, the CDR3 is TGTGCCACCAGCAGAGATAGGCCGGGGGGATATGGGTTAGGCAATCAGCCCCAGCATTTT.

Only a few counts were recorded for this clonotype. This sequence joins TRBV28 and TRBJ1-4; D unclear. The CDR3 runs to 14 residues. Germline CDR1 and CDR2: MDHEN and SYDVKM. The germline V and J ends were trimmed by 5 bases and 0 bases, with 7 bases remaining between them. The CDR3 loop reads CASSPYTTNEKLFF. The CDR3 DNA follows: TGTGCCAGCAGTCCCTATACAACTAATGAAAAACTGTTTTTT.

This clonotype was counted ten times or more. The CDR3 is CASSLLAASSYNEQFF. CDR3 coding DNA: TGTGCCAGCAGTTTGCTGGCGGCAAGCTCCTACAATGAGCAGTTCTTC. The J gene is TRBJ2-1, the V gene TRBV28, with D hard to call. The length of the CDR3 is 16 residues. V lost 3 bases to trimming and J lost 0 bases, with 12 bases between them. From germline, CDR1 is MDHEN and CDR2 SYDVKM.

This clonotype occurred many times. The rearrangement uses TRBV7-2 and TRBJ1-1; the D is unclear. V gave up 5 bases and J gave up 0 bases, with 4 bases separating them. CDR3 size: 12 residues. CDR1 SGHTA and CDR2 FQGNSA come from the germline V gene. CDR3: CASSVLNTEAFF. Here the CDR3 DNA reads TGTGCCAGCAGCGTCTTGAACACTGAAGCTTTCTTT.

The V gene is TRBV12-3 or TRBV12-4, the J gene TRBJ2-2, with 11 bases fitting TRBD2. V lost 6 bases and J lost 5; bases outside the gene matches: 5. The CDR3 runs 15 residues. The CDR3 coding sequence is TGTGCCAGCAGCCTTAGCGGGAGGGGGACCGGGGAGCTGTTTTTT. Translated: CASSLSGRGTGELFF.

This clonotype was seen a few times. The CDR3 spells CSVRGQGFGEKLFF. For the CDR3, the DNA is TGCAGCGTGAGGGGACAGGGCTTTGGAGAAAAACTGTTTTTT. The chain couples TRBV29-1 to TRBJ1-4; 9 bases map to TRBD1. CDR1 and CDR2 from the germline V gene are SQVTM and ANQGSEA. This CDR3 is built from 14 residues. V lost 6 bases and J lost 8; bases outside the gene matches: 10.

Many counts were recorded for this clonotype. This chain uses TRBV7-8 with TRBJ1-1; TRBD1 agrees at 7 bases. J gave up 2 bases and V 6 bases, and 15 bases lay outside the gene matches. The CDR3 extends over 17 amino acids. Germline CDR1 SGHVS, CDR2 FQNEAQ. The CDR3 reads CASRYKGDSYENTEAFF. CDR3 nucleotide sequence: TGTGCCAGCAGATACAAGGGGGACAGTTACGAAAACACTGAAGCTTTCTTT. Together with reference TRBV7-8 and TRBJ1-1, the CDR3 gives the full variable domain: GAGVSQSPRYKVAKRGQDVALRCDPISGHVSLFWYQQALGQGPEFLTYFQNEAQLDKSGLPSDRFFAERPEGSVSTLKIQRTQQEDSAVYLCASRYKGDSYENTEAFFGQGTRLTVV.

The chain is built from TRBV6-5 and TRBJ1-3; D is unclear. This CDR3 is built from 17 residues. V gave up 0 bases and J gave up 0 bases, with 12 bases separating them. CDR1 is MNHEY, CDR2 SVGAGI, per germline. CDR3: CASSYSLSLTSGNTIYF. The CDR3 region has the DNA TGTGCCAGCAGTTACTCGTTGTCTTTGACCTCTGGAAACACCATATATTTT.

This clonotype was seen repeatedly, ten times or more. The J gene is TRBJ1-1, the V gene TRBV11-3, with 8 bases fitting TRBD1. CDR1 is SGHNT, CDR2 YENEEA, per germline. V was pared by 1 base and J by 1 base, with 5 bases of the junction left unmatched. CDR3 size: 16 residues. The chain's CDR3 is CASSLVSGTGNTEAFF. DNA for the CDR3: TGTGCCAGCAGCTTAGTCTCCGGGACAGGGAACACTGAAGCTTTCTTT.

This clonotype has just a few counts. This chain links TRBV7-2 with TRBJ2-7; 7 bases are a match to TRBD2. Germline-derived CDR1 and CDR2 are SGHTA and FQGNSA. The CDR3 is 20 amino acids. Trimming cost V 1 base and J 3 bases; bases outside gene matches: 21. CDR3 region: CASSLVVVGGHPIPRYEQYF. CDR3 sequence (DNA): TGTGCCAGCAGCTTAGTCGTCGTGGGAGGGCACCCGATCCCACGCTACGAGCAGTACTTC.

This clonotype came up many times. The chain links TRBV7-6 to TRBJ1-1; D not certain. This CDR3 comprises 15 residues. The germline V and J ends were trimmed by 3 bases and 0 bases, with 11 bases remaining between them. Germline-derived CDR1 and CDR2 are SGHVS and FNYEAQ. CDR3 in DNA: TGTGCCAGCAGCTTCGGGCCCGGGGTGAACACTGAAGCTTTCTTT. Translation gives CASSFGPGVNTEAFF.

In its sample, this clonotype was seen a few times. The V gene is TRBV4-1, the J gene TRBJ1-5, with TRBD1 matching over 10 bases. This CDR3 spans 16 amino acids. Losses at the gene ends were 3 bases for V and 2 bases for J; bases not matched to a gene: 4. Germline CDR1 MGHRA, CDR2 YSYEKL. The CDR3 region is CASSHPGTGGNQPQHF. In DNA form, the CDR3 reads TGCGCCAGCAGCCACCCCGGGACAGGGGGCAATCAGCCCCAGCATTTT.

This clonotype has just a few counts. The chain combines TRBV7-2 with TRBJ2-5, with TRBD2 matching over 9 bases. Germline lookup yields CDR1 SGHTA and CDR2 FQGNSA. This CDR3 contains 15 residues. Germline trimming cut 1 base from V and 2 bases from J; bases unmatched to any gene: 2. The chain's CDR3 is CASSLGREGQETQYF. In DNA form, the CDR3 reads TGTGCCAGCAGCTTAGGGCGGGAGGGACAAGAGACCCAGTACTTC. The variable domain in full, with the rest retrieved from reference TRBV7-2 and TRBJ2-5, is GAGVSQSPSNKVTEKGKDVELRCDPISGHTALYWYRQSLGQGLEFLIYFQGNSAPDKSGLPSDRFSAERTGGSVSTLTIQRTQQEDSAVYLCASSLGREGQETQYFGPGTRLLVL.

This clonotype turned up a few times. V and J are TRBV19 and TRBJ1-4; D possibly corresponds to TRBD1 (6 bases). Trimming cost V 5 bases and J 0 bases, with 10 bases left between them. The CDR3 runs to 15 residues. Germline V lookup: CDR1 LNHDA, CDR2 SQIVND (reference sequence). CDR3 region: CASSPTGSTNEKLFF. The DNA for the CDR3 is TGTGCCAGTAGTCCCACAGGGTCAACTAATGAAAAACTGTTTTTT. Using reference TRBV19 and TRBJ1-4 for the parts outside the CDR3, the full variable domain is DGGITQSPKYLFRKEGQNVTLSCEQNLNHDAMYWYRQDPGQGLRLIYYSQIVNDFQKGDIAEGYSVSREKKESFPLTVTSAQKNPTAFYLCASSPTGSTNEKLFFGSGTQLSVL.

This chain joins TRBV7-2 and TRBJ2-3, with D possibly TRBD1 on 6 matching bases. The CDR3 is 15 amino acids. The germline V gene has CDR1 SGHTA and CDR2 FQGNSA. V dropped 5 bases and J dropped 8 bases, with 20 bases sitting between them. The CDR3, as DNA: TGTGCCAGCAGCCAGAACAGGGACCTGAAGGGTACGCAGTATTTT. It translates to CASSQNRDLKGTQYF.

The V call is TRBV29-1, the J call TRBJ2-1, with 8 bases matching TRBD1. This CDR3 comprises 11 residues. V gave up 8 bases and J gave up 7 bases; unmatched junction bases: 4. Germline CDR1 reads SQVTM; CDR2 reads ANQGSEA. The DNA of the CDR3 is TGCAGCCCCCGGACAGGGAATGAGCAGTTCTTC. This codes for CSPRTGNEQFF.